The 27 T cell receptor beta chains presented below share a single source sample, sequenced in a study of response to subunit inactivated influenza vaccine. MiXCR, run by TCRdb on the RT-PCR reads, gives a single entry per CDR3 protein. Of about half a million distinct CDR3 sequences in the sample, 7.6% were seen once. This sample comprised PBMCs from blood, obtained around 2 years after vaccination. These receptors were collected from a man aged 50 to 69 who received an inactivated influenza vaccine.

The CDR3 reads CASSQDRFNYEQYF. The CDR3 DNA sequence: TGTGCCAGCAGCCAGGACAGGTTCAACTACGAGCAGTACTTC. The chain is built from TRBV27 and TRBJ2-7; TRBD1 agrees at 7 bases. Germline CDR1 and CDR2: MNHEY and SMNVEV (reference sequence). V was pared by 6 bases and J by 3 bases, with 8 bases of the junction left unmatched. The CDR3 extends over 14 amino acids.

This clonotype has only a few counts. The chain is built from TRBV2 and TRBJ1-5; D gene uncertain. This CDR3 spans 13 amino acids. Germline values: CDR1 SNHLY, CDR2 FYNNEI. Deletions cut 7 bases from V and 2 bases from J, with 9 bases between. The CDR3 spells CASKALGNQPQHF. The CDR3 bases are TGTGCCAGCAAAGCCCTGGGCAATCAGCCCCAGCATTTT.

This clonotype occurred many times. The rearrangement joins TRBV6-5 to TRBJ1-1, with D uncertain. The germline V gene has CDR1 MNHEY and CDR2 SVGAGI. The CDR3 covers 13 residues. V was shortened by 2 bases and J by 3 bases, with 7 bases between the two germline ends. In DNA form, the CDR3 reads TGTGCCAGCAGTTACGGAGGGTACACTGAAGCTTTCTTT. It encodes CASSYGGYTEAFF.

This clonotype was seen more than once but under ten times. CDR3 amino acids: CASSLELRLYNEQFF. The DNA for the CDR3 is TGTGCCAGCAGCTTGGAACTACGACTCTACAATGAGCAGTTCTTC. The chain employs TRBV5-6 and TRBJ2-1; D is ambiguous. The V and J ends lost 0 bases and 3 bases respectively, with 10 bases between them. Germline V gene lookup returns CDR1 SGHDT and CDR2 YYEEEE. The CDR3 sequence is 15 residues long.

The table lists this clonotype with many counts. The DNA of the CDR3 is TGTGCCAGCAGCGCCGGGACTAGCGCTAGCACAGATACGCAGTATTTT. Its translation is CASSAGTSASTDTQYF. This sequence joins TRBV7-2 and TRBJ2-3; 10 bases are shared with TRBD2. V shed 5 bases, J shed 0 bases, and the junction held 5 bases outside the gene matches. The CDR3 loop spans 16 amino acids. CDR1 and CDR2 (germline): SGHTA, FQGNSA.

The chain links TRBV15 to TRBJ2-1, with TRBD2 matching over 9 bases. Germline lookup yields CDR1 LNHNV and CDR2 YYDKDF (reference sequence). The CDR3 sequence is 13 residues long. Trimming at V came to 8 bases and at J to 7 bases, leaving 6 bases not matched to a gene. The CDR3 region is CATRSGRGNEQFF. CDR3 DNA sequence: TGTGCCACCCGTAGCGGGAGAGGAAATGAGCAGTTCTTC.

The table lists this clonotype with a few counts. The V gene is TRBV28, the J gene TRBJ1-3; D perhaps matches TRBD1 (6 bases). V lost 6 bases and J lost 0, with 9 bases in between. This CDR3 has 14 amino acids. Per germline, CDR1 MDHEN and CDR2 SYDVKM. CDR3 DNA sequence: TGTGCCAGCAGGGACAGCCTCTCTGGAAACACCATATATTTT. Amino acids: CASRDSLSGNTIYF.

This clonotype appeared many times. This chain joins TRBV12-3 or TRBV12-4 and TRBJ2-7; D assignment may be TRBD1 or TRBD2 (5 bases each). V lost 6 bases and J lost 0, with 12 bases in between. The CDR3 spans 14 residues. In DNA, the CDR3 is TGTGCCAGCAGGAGGGACCCAGGCTCCTACGAGCAGTACTTC. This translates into CASRRDPGSYEQYF.

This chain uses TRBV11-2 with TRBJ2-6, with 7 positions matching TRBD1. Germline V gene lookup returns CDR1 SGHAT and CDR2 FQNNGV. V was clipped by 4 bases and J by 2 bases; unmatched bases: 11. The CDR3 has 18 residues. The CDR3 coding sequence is TGTGCCAGCAGCTCCGGGACAGACCTACTTACTGGGGCCAACGTCCTGACTTTC. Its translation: CASSSGTDLLTGANVLTF.

The CDR3 DNA reads TGTGCCAGCAGCTTATCTGGACAGGTGTATTCACCCCTCCACTTT. Encoded protein: CASSLSGQVYSPLHF. The chain combines TRBV7-3 with TRBJ1-6, with 7 nucleotides matching TRBD1. Germline loops: CDR1 SGHTA, CDR2 FQGTGA. The CDR3 has 15 amino acids. V trimming: 2 bases; J trimming: 8 bases; junction bases outside the gene matches: 6. The full variable domain, rest sourced from reference TRBV7-3 and TRBJ1-6, is GAGVSQTPSNKVTEKGKYVELRCDPISGHTALYWYRQSLGQGPEFLIYFQGTGAADDSGLPNDRFFAVRPEGSVSTLKIQRTERGDSAVYLCASSLSGQVYSPLHFGNGTRLTVT.

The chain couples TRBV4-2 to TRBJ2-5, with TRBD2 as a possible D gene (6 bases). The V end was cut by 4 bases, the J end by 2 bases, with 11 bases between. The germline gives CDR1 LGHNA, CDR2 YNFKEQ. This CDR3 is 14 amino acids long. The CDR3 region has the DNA TGTGCCAGCAGCCGCCCCGGAGGGCAAGAGACCCAGTACTTC. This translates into CASSRPGGQETQYF.

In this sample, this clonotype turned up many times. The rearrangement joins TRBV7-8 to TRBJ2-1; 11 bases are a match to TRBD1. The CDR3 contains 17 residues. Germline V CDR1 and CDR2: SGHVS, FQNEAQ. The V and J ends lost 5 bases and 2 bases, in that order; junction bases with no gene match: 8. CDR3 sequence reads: CASSTPPGQGAYNEQFF. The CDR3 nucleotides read TGTGCCAGCAGCACTCCACCGGGACAGGGGGCCTACAATGAGCAGTTCTTC. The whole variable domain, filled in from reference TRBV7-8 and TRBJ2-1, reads GAGVSQSPRYKVAKRGQDVALRCDPISGHVSLFWYQQALGQGPEFLTYFQNEAQLDKSGLPSDRFFAERPEGSVSTLKIQRTQQEDSAVYLCASSTPPGQGAYNEQFFGPGTRLTVL.

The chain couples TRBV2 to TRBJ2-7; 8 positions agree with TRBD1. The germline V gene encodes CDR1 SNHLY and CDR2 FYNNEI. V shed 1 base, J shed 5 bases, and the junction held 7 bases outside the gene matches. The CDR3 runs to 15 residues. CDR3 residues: CASSEVGDRYDEQYF. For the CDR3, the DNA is TGTGCCAGCAGTGAAGTCGGGGACAGGTACGACGAGCAGTACTTC.

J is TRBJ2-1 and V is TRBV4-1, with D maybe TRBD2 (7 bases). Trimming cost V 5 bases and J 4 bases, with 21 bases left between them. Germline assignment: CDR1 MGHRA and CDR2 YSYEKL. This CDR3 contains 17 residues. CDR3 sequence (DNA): TGCGCCAGCAGCGCGGTCGGAGCGGGACACCCTTACAATGAGCAGTTCTTC. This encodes CASSAVGAGHPYNEQFF.

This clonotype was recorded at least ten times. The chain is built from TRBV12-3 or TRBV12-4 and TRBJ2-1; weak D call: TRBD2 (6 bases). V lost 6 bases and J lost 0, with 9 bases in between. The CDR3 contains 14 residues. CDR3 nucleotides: TGTGCCAGCAGGGAGACTAGCTCCTACAATGAGCAGTTCTTC. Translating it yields CASRETSSYNEQFF.

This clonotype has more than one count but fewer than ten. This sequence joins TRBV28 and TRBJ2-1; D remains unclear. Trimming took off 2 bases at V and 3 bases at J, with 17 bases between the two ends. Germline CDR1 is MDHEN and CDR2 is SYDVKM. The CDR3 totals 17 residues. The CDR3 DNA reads TGTGCCAGCAGTTTAAATTTGGGCAACAGATTCTACAATGAGCAGTTCTTC. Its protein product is CASSLNLGNRFYNEQFF.

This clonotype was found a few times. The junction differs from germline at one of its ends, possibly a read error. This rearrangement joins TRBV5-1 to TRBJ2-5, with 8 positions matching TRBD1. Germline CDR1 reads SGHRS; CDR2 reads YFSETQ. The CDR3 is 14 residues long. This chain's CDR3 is CASSAGQETEIQYF. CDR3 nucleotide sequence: TGCGCCAGCAGCGCGGGACAGGAAACAGAGATCCAGTACTTC.

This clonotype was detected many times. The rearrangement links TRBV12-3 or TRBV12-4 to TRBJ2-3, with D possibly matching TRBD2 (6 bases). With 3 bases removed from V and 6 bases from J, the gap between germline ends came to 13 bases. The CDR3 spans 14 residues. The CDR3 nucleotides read TGTGCCAGCAGTTTTTTACGGGAGAGGGATACGCAGTATTTT. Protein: CASSFLRERDTQYF.

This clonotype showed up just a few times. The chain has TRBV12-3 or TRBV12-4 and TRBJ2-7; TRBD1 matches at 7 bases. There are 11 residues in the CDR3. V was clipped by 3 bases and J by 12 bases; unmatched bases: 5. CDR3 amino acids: CASSFGQVAYF. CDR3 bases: TGTGCCAGCAGTTTCGGACAGGTTGCGTACTTC.

The DNA for the CDR3 is TGTGCCAGCAGCCGTAGCGGGGGGGCCGGCACCGGGGAGCTGTTTTTT. It yields the protein CASSRSGGAGTGELFF. This chain links TRBV7-6 with TRBJ2-2; the match to TRBD2 covers 11 bases. This CDR3 comprises 16 residues. Trimming at V came to 5 bases and at J to 4 bases, leaving 6 bases not matched to a gene. Germline values: CDR1 SGHVS, CDR2 FNYEAQ. Using reference TRBV7-6 and TRBJ2-2 for the parts outside the CDR3, the full variable domain is GAGVSQSPRYKVTKRGQDVALRCDPISGHVSLYWYRQALGQGPEFLTYFNYEAQQDKSGLPNDRFSAERPEGSISTLTIQRTEQRDSAMYRCASSRSGGAGTGELFFGEGSRLTVL.

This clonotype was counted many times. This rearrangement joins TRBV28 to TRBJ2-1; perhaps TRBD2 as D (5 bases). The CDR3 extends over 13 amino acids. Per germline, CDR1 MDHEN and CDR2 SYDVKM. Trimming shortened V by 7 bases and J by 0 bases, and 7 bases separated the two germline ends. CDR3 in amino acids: CASNSVSYNEQFF. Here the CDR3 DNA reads TGTGCCAGCAATAGCGTCTCCTACAATGAGCAGTTCTTC. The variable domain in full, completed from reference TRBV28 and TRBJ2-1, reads DVKVTQSSRYLVKRTGEKVFLECVQDMDHENMFWYRQDPGLGLRLIYFSYDVKMKEKGDIPEGYSVSREKKERFSLILESASTNQTSMYLCASNSVSYNEQFFGPGTRLTVL.

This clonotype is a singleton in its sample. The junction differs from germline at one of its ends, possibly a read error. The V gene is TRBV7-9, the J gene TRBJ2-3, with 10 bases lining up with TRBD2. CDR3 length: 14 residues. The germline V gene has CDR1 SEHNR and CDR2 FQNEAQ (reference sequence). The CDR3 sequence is CAGSLSGGAYTQYF. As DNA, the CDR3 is TGTGCCGGCAGCTTAAGCGGGGGGGCATATACGCAGTATTTT.

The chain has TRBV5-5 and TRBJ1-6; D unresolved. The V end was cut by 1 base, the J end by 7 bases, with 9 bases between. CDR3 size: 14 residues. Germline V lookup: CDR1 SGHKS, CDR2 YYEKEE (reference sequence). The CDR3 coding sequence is TGTGCCAGCAGCTTGTTACAGACCAATTCACCCCTCCACTTT. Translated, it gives CASSLLQTNSPLHF.

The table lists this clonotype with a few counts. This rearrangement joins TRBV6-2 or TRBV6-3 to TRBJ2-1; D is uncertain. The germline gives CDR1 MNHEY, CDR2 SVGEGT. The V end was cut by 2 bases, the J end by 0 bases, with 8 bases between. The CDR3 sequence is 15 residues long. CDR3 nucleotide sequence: TGTGCCAGCAGTTACCTCCTAGGCTCCTACAATGAGCAGTTCTTC. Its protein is CASSYLLGSYNEQFF.

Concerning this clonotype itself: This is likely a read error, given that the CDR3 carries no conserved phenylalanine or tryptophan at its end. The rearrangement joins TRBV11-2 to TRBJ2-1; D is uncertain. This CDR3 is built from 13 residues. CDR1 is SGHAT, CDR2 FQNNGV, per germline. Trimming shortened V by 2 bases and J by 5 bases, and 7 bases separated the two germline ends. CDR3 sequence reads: CASSLQENNEQFS. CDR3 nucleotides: TGTGCCAGCAGCTTACAGGAGAACAATGAGCAGTTCTCC.

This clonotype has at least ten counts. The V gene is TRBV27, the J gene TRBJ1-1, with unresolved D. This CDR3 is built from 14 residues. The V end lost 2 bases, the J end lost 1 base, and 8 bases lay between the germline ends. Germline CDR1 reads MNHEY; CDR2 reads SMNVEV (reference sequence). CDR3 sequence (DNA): TGTGCCAGCAGTTTAAACTCGGGGAACACTGAAGCTTTCTTT. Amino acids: CASSLNSGNTEAFF.

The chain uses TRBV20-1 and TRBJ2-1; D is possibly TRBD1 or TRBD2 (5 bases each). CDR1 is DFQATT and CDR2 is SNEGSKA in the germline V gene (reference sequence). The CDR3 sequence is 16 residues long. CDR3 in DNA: TGCAGCTTCCAGAGGAATAGGGGACGAGAATACAATGAGCAGTTCTTC. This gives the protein CSFQRNRGREYNEQFF.